This entry lists 19 T cell receptor beta chains sequenced from one sample in a study of beta chain features in type 1 diabetes (dated by TCRdb to between 2018 and 2020). The library came from the immunoSEQ multiplex PCR assay. The entire isolated RNA was reverse transcribed using the High Capacity cDNA Reverse Transcription Kit, and thus expressed TCRB transcripts were sequenced. TCRdb obtained this table from immuneACCESS and retained in-frame rearrangements with V and J assigned. These tables miss some clones; where compared with another copy, unresolved V genes account for less than half of the shortfall, and the remainder is unexplained. Across this sample there are 30,000 to 45,000 clones, with roughly two thirds seen only once. Clones ranked in the top ten supply around 2% of the sample. Sequenced sample: Tregs from blood. The sample's cell subset or site, from its label and the paper: regulatory CD4+ T cells. The receptors derive from a woman aged 25 to 39 in good health.

The chain couples TRBV6-6 to TRBJ1-2; possible D gene TRBD1, 5 bases. The germline CDR1 and CDR2 sequences are MNHNY and SVGAGI (reference sequence). Deletions cut 8 bases from V and 0 bases from J, with 16 bases between. CDR3 size: 15 residues. In DNA form, the CDR3 reads TGTGCCAGCGTACGGCGTGGGGCTACTAACTATGGCTACACCTTC. It translates to CASVRRGATNYGYTF.

J is TRBJ2-7 and V is TRBV13; 9 bases match TRBD2. Germline trimming cut 5 bases from V and 0 bases from J; bases unmatched to any gene: 8. The CDR3 extends over 16 amino acids. The germline V gene encodes CDR1 PRHDT and CDR2 FYEKMQ (reference sequence). DNA for the CDR3: TGTGCCAGCAGCAAGCGCCCTAGCGGGATCTCCTACGAGCAGTACTTC. This sequence encodes CASSKRPSGISYEQYF.

This clone was recorded a few times. V gene TRBV4-1 combines with J gene TRBJ1-4; unclear D gene. This CDR3 region has 15 residues. Germline loops: CDR1 MGHRA, CDR2 YSYEKL. The ends were cut back, 0 bases at V and 4 bases at J, with 9 bases in the middle. CDR3 DNA sequence: TGCGCCAGCAGCCAAGATTTATTAGTTAATGAAAAACTGTTTTTT. Amino acid sequence: CASSQDLLVNEKLFF.

The CDR3, as DNA: TGTGCCAGCAGTCCTACACTAGCGGGGAGTGAGGGTTCCTACAATGAGCAGTTCTTC. This codes for CASSPTLAGSEGSYNEQFF. V is TRBV12-1 and J is TRBJ2-1; the table's D call of TRBD2 was not tested on the DNA. TRBV12-1 is classified as a pseudogene. This CDR3 spans 19 amino acids.

The chain combines TRBV19 with TRBJ2-1, with TRBD2 identical over 8 bases. The CDR3 has 13 residues. Germline CDR1 reads LNHDA; CDR2 reads SQIVND (reference sequence). After removal of 6 bases from V and 5 bases from J, the junction contained 3 bases not matched to a gene. The CDR3 reads CASSERGNNEQFF. The CDR3 DNA follows: TGTGCCAGTAGCGAGCGGGGGAACAATGAGCAGTTCTTC.

The chain couples TRBV4-1 to TRBJ2-1; TRBD1 matches 7 bases. The length of the CDR3 is 14 residues. Germline V gene sequence: CDR1 MGHRA, CDR2 YSYEKL. Trimming at V came to 4 bases and at J to 2 bases, leaving 2 bases not matched to a gene. CDR3 sequence (DNA): TGCGCCAGCAGCCTAGGGACAGCCTACAATGAGCAGTTCTTC. This gives the protein CASSLGTAYNEQFF.

A word on this clone: Other DNA sequences in this sample translate to the same CDR3. The chain employs TRBV7-2 and TRBJ2-1; 10 bases map to TRBD2. Germline assignment: CDR1 SGHTA and CDR2 FQGNSA. The CDR3 totals 16 residues. V was pared by 0 bases and J by 7 bases, with 6 bases of the junction left unmatched. Written as DNA, the CDR3 is TGTGCCAGCAGCTTAGCGCGTCTAGCGGGAGTAAATGAGCAGTTCTTC. Protein sequence: CASSLARLAGVNEQFF.

The sample holds a few counts of this clone. The chain recombines TRBV5-4 with TRBJ2-1; 9 bases are shared with TRBD2. CDR1 and CDR2 from the germline V gene are SGHNT and YYREEE (reference sequence). V shed 4 bases, J shed 2 bases, and the junction held 1 base outside the gene matches. The CDR3 runs to 14 residues. The CDR3 DNA sequence: TGTGCCAGCAGCGAGCGGGAGGCCTACAATGAGCAGTTCTTC. It yields the protein CASSEREAYNEQFF.

The rearrangement uses TRBV7-9 and TRBJ1-1, with D possibly matching TRBD1 (6 bases). Per the germline V gene, CDR1 is SEHNR and CDR2 is FQNEAQ (reference sequence). CDR3 length: 12 amino acids. The V end lost 5 bases, the J end lost 11 bases, and 15 bases lay between the germline ends. The CDR3 loop is CASSPQGYGAFF. The CDR3, as DNA: TGTGCCAGCAGCCCACAGGGTTACGGGGCTTTCTTT.

The chain combines TRBV2 with TRBJ1-2; no firm D call. Trimming took 3 bases from V and 2 from J, leaving 10 bases between them. The CDR3 contains 14 residues. From germline, CDR1 is SNHLY and CDR2 FYNNEI. The CDR3 DNA is TGTGCCAGCAGTGAGTCCGGGTTGAACTATGGCTACACCTTC. It encodes CASSESGLNYGYTF.

The V and J genes are TRBV6-6 and TRBJ2-2, with D maybe TRBD2 (6 bases). CDR1 is MNHNY and CDR2 is SVGAGI in the germline V gene (reference sequence). The CDR3 has 15 amino acids. The ends were cut back, 2 bases at V and 2 bases at J, with 9 bases in the middle. The CDR3 DNA reads as TGTGCCAGCAGTTACCGGCGGGATAACACCGGGGAGCTGTTTTTT. It codes for CASSYRRDNTGELFF.

This sequence joins TRBV5-1 and TRBJ1-4; 7 bases map to TRBD1. This CDR3 is built from 13 residues. V trimming: 4 bases; J trimming: 6 bases; junction bases outside the gene matches: 3. CDR1 is SGHRS, CDR2 YFSETQ, per germline. CDR3 bases: TGCGCCAGCAGCATTGGGACAGATGAAAAACTGTTTTTT. It translates to CASSIGTDEKLFF.

This clone was observed once. J is TRBJ2-7 and V is TRBV15, with TRBD1 matching 7 bases. Germline lookup yields CDR1 LNHNV and CDR2 YYDKDF (reference sequence). Trimming cost V 0 bases and J 4 bases; bases outside gene matches: 9. This CDR3 is 16 amino acids long. The CDR3 spells CATSREGGQGVYEQYF. The DNA for the CDR3 is TGTGCCACCAGCAGAGAAGGTGGTCAGGGGGTTTACGAGCAGTACTTC.

This clone appeared a few times. The CDR3 reads CASSLALGRATDTQYF. The DNA for the CDR3 is TGCGCCAGCAGCCTTGCCCTGGGGAGGGCCACAGATACGCAGTATTTT. This chain uses TRBV4-1 with TRBJ2-3; 7 bases are a match to TRBD2. The junction had 9 bases not matched to a gene; V was cut back by 4 bases and J by 2 bases. Germline V gives CDR1 MGHRA, CDR2 YSYEKL. This CDR3 is 16 amino acids long.

The chain combines TRBV5-1 with TRBJ2-3; D not certain. CDR3 length: 18 residues. V was trimmed by 0 bases and J by 2 bases, leaving 19 bases between them. Germline CDR1 reads SGHRS; CDR2 reads YFSETQ. CDR3 amino acids: CASSLVGSPQLFTDTQYF. The CDR3, as DNA: TGCGCCAGCAGCTTGGTGGGCAGTCCGCAACTCTTCACAGATACGCAGTATTTT. Filled out from reference TRBV5-1 and TRBJ2-3, the complete variable domain reads KAGVTQTPRYLIKTRGQQVTLSCSPISGHRSVSWYQQTPGQGLQFLFEYFSETQRNKGNFPGRFSGRQFSNSRSEMNVSTLELGDSALYLCASSLVGSPQLFTDTQYFGPGTRLTVL.

The rearrangement joins TRBV6-6 to TRBJ2-1; 7 nucleotides line up with TRBD1. Unmatched junction bases numbered 6, after V lost 7 bases and J lost 0 bases. The germline V gene encodes CDR1 MNHNY and CDR2 SVGAGI (reference sequence). CDR3 length: 15 residues. This chain's CDR3 is CASTLQGSSYNEQFF. The CDR3 DNA sequence: TGTGCCAGCACCTTACAGGGGAGCTCCTACAATGAGCAGTTCTTC.

This clone was seen a few times. V and J are TRBV5-4 and TRBJ1-2, with 7 nucleotides matching TRBD1. The CDR3 is 15 amino acids. Germline CDR1 SGHNT, CDR2 YYREEE (reference sequence). V was pared by 2 bases and J by 3 bases, with 7 bases of the junction left unmatched. CDR3 protein: CASSFLEGADYGYTF. CDR3 nucleotides: TGTGCCAGCAGCTTTTTGGAGGGGGCCGACTATGGCTACACCTTC.

The V gene is TRBV23-1, the J gene TRBJ2-1; TRBD2 agrees at 12 bases. TRBV23-1 is treated as an ORF (open reading frame) with a function not yet certain. J gave up 10 bases and V 2 bases, and 12 bases lay outside the gene matches. The CDR3 is made up of 17 amino acids. In DNA, the CDR3 is TGCGCCAGCAGTCAACCCGTCCTAGCGGGAGGGCCGCGGGAGCAGTTCTTC. This gives the protein CASSQPVLAGGPREQFF.

The CDR3 coding sequence is TGTGCCAGCTCAACGGGATTCCCGACTAGCGGGGGAAACATTCAGTACTTC. Translating it yields CASSTGFPTSGGNIQYF. The chain employs TRBV18 and TRBJ2-4, with 12 bases aligning to TRBD2. After removal of 5 bases from V and 6 bases from J, the junction contained 11 bases not matched to a gene. CDR1 KGHSH and CDR2 LQKENI come from the germline V gene. The CDR3 has 17 residues. Combining the CDR3 with reference TRBV18 and TRBJ2-4 gives the whole variable domain NAGVMQNPRHLVRRRGQEARLRCSPMKGHSHVYWYRQLPEEGLKFMVYLQKENIIDESGMPKERFSAEFPKEGPSILRIQQVVRGDSAAYFCASSTGFPTSGGNIQYFGAGTRLSVL.